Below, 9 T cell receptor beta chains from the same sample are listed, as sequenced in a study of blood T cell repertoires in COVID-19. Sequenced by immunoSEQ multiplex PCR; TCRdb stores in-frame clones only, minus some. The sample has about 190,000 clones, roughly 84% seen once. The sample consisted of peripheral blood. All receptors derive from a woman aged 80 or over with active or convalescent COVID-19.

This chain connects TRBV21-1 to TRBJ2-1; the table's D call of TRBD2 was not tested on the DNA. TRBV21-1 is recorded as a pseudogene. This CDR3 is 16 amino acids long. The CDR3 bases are TGTGCCAGCAGCAAAGCCGGAGGGTCAGCGGGTCGGGAGCAGTTCTTC. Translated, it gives CASSKAGGSAGREQFF.

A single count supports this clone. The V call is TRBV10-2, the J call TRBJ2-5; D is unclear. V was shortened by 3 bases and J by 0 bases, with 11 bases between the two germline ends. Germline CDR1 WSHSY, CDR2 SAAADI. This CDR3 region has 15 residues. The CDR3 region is CASSEINRNQETQYF. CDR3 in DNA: TGCGCCAGCAGTGAAATAAACAGAAACCAAGAGACCCAGTACTTC.

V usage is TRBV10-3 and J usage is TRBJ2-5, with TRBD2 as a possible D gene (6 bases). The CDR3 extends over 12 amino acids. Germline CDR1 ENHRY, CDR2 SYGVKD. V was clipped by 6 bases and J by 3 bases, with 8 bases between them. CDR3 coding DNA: TGTGCCATCAGGGGAGGAGAAGAGACCCAGTACTTC. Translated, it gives CAIRGGEETQYF.

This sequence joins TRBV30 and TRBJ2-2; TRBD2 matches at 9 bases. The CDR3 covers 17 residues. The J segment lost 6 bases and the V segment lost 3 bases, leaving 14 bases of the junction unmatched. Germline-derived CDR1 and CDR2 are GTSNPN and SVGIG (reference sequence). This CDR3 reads CAWSLRGAGGLSGELFF. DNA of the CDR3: TGTGCCTGGAGCCTCCGAGGAGCGGGAGGTTTATCCGGGGAGCTGTTTTTT.

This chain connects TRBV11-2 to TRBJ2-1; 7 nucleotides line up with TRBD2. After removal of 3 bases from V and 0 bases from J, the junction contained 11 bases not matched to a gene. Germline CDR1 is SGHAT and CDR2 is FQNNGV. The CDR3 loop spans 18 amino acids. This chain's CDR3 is CASSFPRRLAVSYNEQFF. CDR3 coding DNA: TGTGCCAGCAGCTTCCCCCGGCGTCTAGCGGTCTCCTACAATGAGCAGTTCTTC. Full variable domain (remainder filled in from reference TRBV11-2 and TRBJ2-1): EAGVAQSPRYKIIEKRQSVAFWCNPISGHATLYWYQQILGQGPKLLIQFQNNGVVDDSQLPKDRFSAERLKGVDSTLKIQPAKLEDSAVYLCASSFPRRLAVSYNEQFFGPGTRLTVL.

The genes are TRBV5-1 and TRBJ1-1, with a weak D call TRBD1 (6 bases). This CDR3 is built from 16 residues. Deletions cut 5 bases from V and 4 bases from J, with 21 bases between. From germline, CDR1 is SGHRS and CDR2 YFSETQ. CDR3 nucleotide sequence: TGCGCCAGCAGGACTATACCAGGGGCCGGTAGCACTGAAGCTTTCTTT. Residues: CASRTIPGAGSTEAFF.

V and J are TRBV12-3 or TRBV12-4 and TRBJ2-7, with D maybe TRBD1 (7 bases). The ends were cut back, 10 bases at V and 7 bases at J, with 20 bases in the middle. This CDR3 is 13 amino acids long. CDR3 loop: CATRGISGGEQYF. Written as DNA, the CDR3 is TGTGCCACCAGGGGGATATCAGGAGGGGAGCAGTACTTC.

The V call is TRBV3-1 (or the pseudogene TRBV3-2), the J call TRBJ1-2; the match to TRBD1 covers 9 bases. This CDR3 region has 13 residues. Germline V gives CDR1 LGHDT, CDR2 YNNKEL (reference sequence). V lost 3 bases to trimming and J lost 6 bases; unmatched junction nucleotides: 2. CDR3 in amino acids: CASSHYRGHGYTF. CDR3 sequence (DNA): TGTGCCAGCAGCCACTACAGGGGGCATGGCTACACCTTC.

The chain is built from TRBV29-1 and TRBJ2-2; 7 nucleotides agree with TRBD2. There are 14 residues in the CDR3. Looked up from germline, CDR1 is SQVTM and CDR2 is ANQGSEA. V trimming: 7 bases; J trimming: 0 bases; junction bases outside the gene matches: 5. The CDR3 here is CSARRGANTGELFF. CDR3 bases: TGCAGCGCTCGTCGGGGGGCGAACACCGGGGAGCTGTTTTTT.